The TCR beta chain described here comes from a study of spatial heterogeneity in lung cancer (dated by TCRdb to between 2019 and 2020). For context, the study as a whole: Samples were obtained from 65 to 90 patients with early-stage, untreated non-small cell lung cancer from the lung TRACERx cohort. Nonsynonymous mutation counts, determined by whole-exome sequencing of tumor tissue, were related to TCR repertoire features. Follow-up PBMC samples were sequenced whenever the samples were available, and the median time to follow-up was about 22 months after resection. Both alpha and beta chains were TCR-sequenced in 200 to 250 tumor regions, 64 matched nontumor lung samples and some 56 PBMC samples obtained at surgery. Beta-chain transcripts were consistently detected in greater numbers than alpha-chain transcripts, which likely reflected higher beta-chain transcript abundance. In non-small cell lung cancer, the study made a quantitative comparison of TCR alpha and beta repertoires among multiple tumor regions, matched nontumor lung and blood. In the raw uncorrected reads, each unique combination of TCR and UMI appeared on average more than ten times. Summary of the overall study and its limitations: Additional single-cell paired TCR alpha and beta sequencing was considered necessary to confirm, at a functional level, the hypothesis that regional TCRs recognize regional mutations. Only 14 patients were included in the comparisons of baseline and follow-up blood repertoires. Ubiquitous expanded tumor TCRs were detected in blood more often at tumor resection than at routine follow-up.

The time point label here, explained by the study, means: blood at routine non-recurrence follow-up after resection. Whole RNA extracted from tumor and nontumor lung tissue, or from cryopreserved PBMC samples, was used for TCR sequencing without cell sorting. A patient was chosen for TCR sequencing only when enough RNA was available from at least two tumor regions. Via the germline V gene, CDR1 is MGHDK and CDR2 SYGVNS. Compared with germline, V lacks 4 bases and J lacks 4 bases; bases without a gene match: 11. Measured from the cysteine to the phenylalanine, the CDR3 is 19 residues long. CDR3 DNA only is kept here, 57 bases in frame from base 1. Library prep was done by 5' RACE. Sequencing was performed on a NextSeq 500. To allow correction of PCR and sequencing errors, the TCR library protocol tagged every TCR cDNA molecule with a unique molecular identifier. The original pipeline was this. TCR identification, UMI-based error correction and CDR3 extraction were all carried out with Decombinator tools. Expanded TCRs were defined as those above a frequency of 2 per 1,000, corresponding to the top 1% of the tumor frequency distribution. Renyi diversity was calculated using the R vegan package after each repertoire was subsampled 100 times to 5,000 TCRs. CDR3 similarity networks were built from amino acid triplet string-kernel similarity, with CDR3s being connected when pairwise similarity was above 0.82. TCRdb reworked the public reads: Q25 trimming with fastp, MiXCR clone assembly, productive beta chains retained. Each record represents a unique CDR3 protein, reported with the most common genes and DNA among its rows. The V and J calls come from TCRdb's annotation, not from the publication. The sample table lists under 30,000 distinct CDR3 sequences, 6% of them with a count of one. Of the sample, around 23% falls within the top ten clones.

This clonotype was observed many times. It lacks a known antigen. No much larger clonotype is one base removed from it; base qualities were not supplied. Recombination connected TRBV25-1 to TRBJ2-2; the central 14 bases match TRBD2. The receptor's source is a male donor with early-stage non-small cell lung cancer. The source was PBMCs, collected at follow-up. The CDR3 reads CASSGPGTSGRLGTGELFF. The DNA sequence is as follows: TGTGCCAGCAGTGGCCCCGGGACTAGCGGGAGATTAGGCACCGGGGAGCTGTTTTTT.